The source of this T cell receptor beta chain is a study of graft-versus-host responses after intestinal transplantation. The method was immunoSEQ multiplex PCR; TCRdb's version includes in-frame clones alone and lacks a portion of them. The sample carries 60,000 to 90,000 clones, about nine tenths recorded once. Germline CDR1 MNHEY, CDR2 SVGAGI. The CDR3 has 16 amino acids. The trim removed 2 bases at V and 5 bases at J, leaving 8 bases unmatched. A word on this clone: The antigen is not known.

The source is a human donor who received an intestinal transplant. Sequenced here: unstimulated CD8+ T cells sorted from spleen or lymph node cells, sampled before intestinal transplant. The rearrangement uses TRBV6-5 and TRBJ2-1, with 8 bases aligning to TRBD2. The CDR3 protein is CASSYASGLAHNEQFF. CDR3 DNA sequence: TGTGCCAGCAGTTACGCCTCCGGACTAGCACACAATGAGCAGTTCTTC.